The 23 T cell receptor beta chains in this list originate from one sample, sequenced in a study of blood T cell repertoires in COVID-19. The table came from immunoSEQ multiplex PCR; TCRdb's copy has only in-frame clones and leaves some out. The repertoire holds approximately 25,000 clones, with 75% to 90% as singletons. Sample: peripheral blood. All receptors come from a human donor in a cohort sampled during active COVID-19.

V and J are TRBV6-4 and TRBJ2-4; 8 bases map to TRBD1. Germline V lookup: CDR1 MRHNA, CDR2 SNTAGT. After removal of 0 bases from V and 6 bases from J, the junction contained 7 bases not matched to a gene. The CDR3 is 16 amino acids. In DNA, the CDR3 is TGTGCCAGCAGTGACTCGGTAGGACAGGGTGGAAACATTCAGTACTTC. It encodes CASSDSVGQGGNIQYF.

The chain couples TRBV4-1 to TRBJ2-7; 9 nucleotides line up with TRBD1. The ends lost 5 bases at V and 9 bases at J; junction bases unmatched: 17. Germline V gene data show CDR1 as MGHRA and CDR2 as YSYEKL. The CDR3 length is 16 residues. CDR3 loop: CASSTDSGTGLIRQYF. CDR3 DNA sequence: TGCGCCAGCAGCACCGATTCCGGGACAGGGTTAATTCGGCAGTACTTC.

Only a few counts were recorded for this clone. The chain links TRBV6-5 to TRBJ2-3; weak D call: TRBD2 (6 bases). The CDR3 extends over 14 amino acids. The V end was cut by 7 bases, the J end by 4 bases, with 15 bases between. The germline gives CDR1 MNHEY, CDR2 SVGAGI. DNA of the CDR3: TGTGCCAGCAAACCGGGGGTTCTAGCAGATACGCAGTATTTT. Its translation: CASKPGVLADTQYF.

The gene calls are TRBV27 and TRBJ2-1, with TRBD2 matching 10 bases. Trimming cost V 2 bases and J 7 bases; bases outside gene matches: 8. Germline V gives CDR1 MNHEY, CDR2 SMNVEV (reference sequence). CDR3 size: 16 residues. CDR3 loop: CASSLLLAGVHNEQFF. The DNA of the CDR3 is TGTGCCAGCAGTTTACTCCTAGCGGGAGTTCATAATGAGCAGTTCTTC.

The chain carries TRBV6-5 and TRBJ2-1; 8 bases map to TRBD2. J gave up 8 bases and V 4 bases, and 1 base lay outside the gene matches. The length of the CDR3 is 12 residues. Germline assignment: CDR1 MNHEY and CDR2 SVGAGI. The CDR3 region is CASSLAGYEQFF. CDR3 in DNA: TGTGCCAGCAGTTTAGCGGGATATGAGCAGTTCTTC.

V is TRBV11-3 and J is TRBJ2-7; TRBD1 is a possible D gene (5 bases). CDR3 length: 14 amino acids. Germline CDR1 reads SGHNT; CDR2 reads YENEEA. Trimming left V 4 bases short and J 3 bases short, with 13 bases between. In nucleotides, the CDR3 is TGTGCCAGCAGCTCCCTGACAGAGAACTACGAGCAGTACTTC. Protein product: CASSSLTENYEQYF.

DNA of the CDR3: TGTGCCAGCAGTCCCCGTCCCGGCACTGAAGCTTTCTTT. The encoded protein is CASSPRPGTEAFF. This sequence joins TRBV27 and TRBJ1-1; D gene unclear. CDR3 length: 13 amino acids. Germline-derived CDR1 and CDR2 are MNHEY and SMNVEV (reference sequence). The V and J ends lost 5 bases and 4 bases respectively, with 11 bases between them.

The chain carries TRBV7-9 and TRBJ1-1; D gene uncertain. In germline, CDR1 is SEHNR, CDR2 FQNEAQ (reference sequence). V lost 4 bases to trimming and J lost 4 bases, with 16 bases between them. The CDR3 runs 15 residues. CDR3 region: CASSSTTDYATEAFF. The CDR3 region has the DNA TGTGCCAGCAGCTCAACGACGGACTATGCCACTGAAGCTTTCTTT.

CDR3 sequence: CASSTGTSGSHYNEQFF. The CDR3 DNA is TGTGCCAGCAGCACCGGGACTAGCGGGAGTCACTACAATGAGCAGTTCTTC. The J gene is TRBJ2-1, the V gene TRBV7-2, with TRBD2 matching 14 bases. The V segment lost 5 bases and the J segment 3 bases; nucleotides outside the gene matches: 6. CDR1 and CDR2 (germline): SGHTA, FQGNSA. CDR3 length equals 17 residues.

The chain employs TRBV7-2 and TRBJ2-4; 12 positions agree with TRBD2. The V segment lost 5 bases and the J segment 11 bases; nucleotides outside the gene matches: 7. The CDR3 length is 14 residues. CDR1 is SGHTA and CDR2 is FQGNSA in the germline V gene. The CDR3 loop reads CASSAGLAGLFQYF. The CDR3, as DNA: TGTGCCAGCAGCGCGGGACTAGCGGGCCTTTTTCAGTACTTC.

This clone was counted a few times. The rearrangement joins TRBV6-2 or TRBV6-3 to TRBJ2-7; D may be TRBD1 (6 bases). Germline loops: CDR1 MNHEY, CDR2 SVGEGT. Trimming stripped 2 bases from V and 4 bases from J, with 9 bases between. The CDR3 totals 13 residues. The CDR3 nucleotides read TGTGCCAGCAGTTACCTACAGGGTTACGAGCAGTACTTC. Residues: CASSYLQGYEQYF.

The V gene is TRBV21-1, the J gene TRBJ1-5; whether TRBD1, the table's D call, matches the DNA was not checked. TRBV21-1 is reported as a pseudogene. The CDR3 sequence is 15 residues long. CDR3 bases: TGTGCCAGCAGCAAAAAGGGGAATAGCAATCAGCCCCAGCATTTT. This encodes CASSKKGNSNQPQHF.

The rearrangement uses TRBV7-9 and TRBJ2-1, with D unresolved. The CDR3 is 15 amino acids. The ends were cut back, 3 bases at V and 3 bases at J, with 12 bases in the middle. The V gene's germline CDR1 is SEHNR and CDR2 FQNEAQ (reference sequence). CDR3 sequence: CASSLAQNYYNEQFF. CDR3 bases: TGTGCCAGCAGCTTGGCCCAGAACTACTACAATGAGCAGTTCTTC. The whole variable domain, remainder taken from reference TRBV7-9 and TRBJ2-1, is DTGVSQNPRHKITKRGQNVTFRCDPISEHNRLYWYRQTLGQGPEFLTYFQNEAQLEKSRLLSDRFSAERPKGSFSTLEIQRTEQGDSAMYLCASSLAQNYYNEQFFGPGTRLTVL.

This chain links TRBV9 with TRBJ2-7; TRBD2 matches at 7 bases. The CDR3 is made up of 14 amino acids. The V gene's germline CDR1 is SGDLS and CDR2 YYNGEE. With 7 bases clipped from V and 3 bases from J, the junction kept 10 bases outside the gene matches. DNA of the CDR3: TGTGCCAGCGGTCCCGGGACTACCTTCTACGAGCAGTACTTC. This gives the protein CASGPGTTFYEQYF.

The CDR3 reads CASSSGTGSEQYF. For the CDR3, the DNA is TGTGCCAGCAGTTCCGGGACAGGGAGTGAGCAGTACTTC. The rearrangement uses TRBV7-9 and TRBJ2-7; 9 nucleotides agree with TRBD1. Germline V gives CDR1 SEHNR, CDR2 FQNEAQ (reference sequence). CDR3 length equals 13 residues. Trimming at V came to 6 bases and at J to 7 bases, leaving 7 bases not matched to a gene.

This chain links TRBV5-4 with TRBJ2-7; D is uncertain. With 1 base removed from V and 8 bases from J, the gap between germline ends came to 13 bases. This CDR3 comprises 13 residues. Germline CDR1 SGHNT, CDR2 YYREEE (reference sequence). CDR3 nucleotide sequence: TGTGCCAGCAGCTTGTGGGCAGGCTTGAAGCAGTACTTC. Translation: CASSLWAGLKQYF.

The V call is TRBV7-2, the J call TRBJ2-1; D possibly corresponds to TRBD1 (6 bases). Trimming removed 5 bases from V and 5 bases from J, with 16 bases in between. Germline V lookup: CDR1 SGHTA, CDR2 FQGNSA. The CDR3 consists of 15 residues. The CDR3 loop reads CASSPYLRTDNEQFF. The DNA of the CDR3 is TGTGCCAGCAGCCCCTATCTACGGACAGACAATGAGCAGTTCTTC. Combining the CDR3 with reference TRBV7-2 and TRBJ2-1 gives the whole variable domain GAGVSQSPSNKVTEKGKDVELRCDPISGHTALYWYRQSLGQGLEFLIYFQGNSAPDKSGLPSDRFSAERTGGSVSTLTIQRTQQEDSAVYLCASSPYLRTDNEQFFGPGTRLTVL.

The V call is TRBV7-9, the J call TRBJ2-3, with D possibly TRBD1 on 6 matching bases. V was trimmed by 1 base and J by 8 bases, leaving 22 bases between them. The CDR3 has 17 amino acids. Germline V gene sequence: CDR1 SEHNR, CDR2 FQNEAQ (reference sequence). Here the CDR3 reads CASSLGGSGAGRVTQYF. CDR3 DNA: TGTGCCAGCAGCTTAGGGGGGTCAGGGGCCGGTAGGGTTACGCAGTATTTT.

The rearrangement uses TRBV27 and TRBJ2-1; a possible D gene is TRBD2 (6 bases). Between the trimmed V and J ends, which lost 3 bases and 4 bases, there was a span of 16 bases. The CDR3 runs 16 residues. Germline-derived CDR1 and CDR2 are MNHEY and SMNVEV (reference sequence). The CDR3 DNA reads as TGTGCCAGCAGTTTTTTCGTAGGGGCGGGATACAATGAGCAGTTCTTC. Its protein product is CASSFFVGAGYNEQFF.

The V gene is TRBV5-5, the J gene TRBJ1-1; D is uncertain. Deletions cut 6 bases from V and 3 bases from J, with 9 bases between. The CDR3 runs to 12 residues. The germline V gene encodes CDR1 SGHKS and CDR2 YYEKEE (reference sequence). In DNA, the CDR3 is TGTGCCAGCACCGACCGGGACACTGAAGCTTTCTTT. It yields the protein CASTDRDTEAFF.

This chain links TRBV6-4 with TRBJ2-5; weak D call: TRBD1 (5 bases). The germline CDR1 and CDR2 sequences are MRHNA and SNTAGT. The CDR3 consists of 15 residues. V was clipped by 10 bases and J by 5 bases, with 23 bases between them. The DNA for the CDR3 is TGTGCCACCAGCCCGACACAGGACGCCGGGGAGACCCAGTACTTC. This gives the protein CATSPTQDAGETQYF.

The chain employs TRBV27 and TRBJ2-1, with 8 bases fitting TRBD2. V was pared by 5 bases and J by 4 bases, with 4 bases of the junction left unmatched. Germline V gene sequence: CDR1 MNHEY, CDR2 SMNVEV (reference sequence). The CDR3 has 14 amino acids. Written as DNA, the CDR3 is TGTGCCAGCAGTACTAGCGGCAGGTACAATGAGCAGTTCTTC. Translating it yields CASSTSGRYNEQFF.

The chain has TRBV7-9 and TRBJ2-5, with TRBD1 identical over 7 bases. Germline-derived CDR1 and CDR2 are SEHNR and FQNEAQ (reference sequence). The V and J ends lost 5 bases and 1 base, in that order; junction bases with no gene match: 4. There are 14 residues in the CDR3. The chain's CDR3 is CASSADRAQETQYF. Here the CDR3 DNA reads TGTGCCAGCAGCGCCGACAGGGCCCAAGAGACCCAGTACTTC.